The clone carrying this T cell receptor (beta chain) has only a few counts. What it recognizes is unknown. This sample was taken from a study of beta chain features in type 1 diabetes. Overall study context: There was similarity between patients and healthy donors in age, gender and cell yields. General study findings and limits: Researchers report that Type 1 diabetes patients had moderately but significantly shorter TCRB CDR3s across all four CD4+ subsets.

Isolated RNA was reverse transcribed in full, so expressed TCRB transcripts were sequenced. The repertoire was sequenced with immunoSEQ multiplex PCR; TCRdb's copy has only in-frame clones and lacks some. The data show around 340,000 clones, approximately 10% seen once. The trim removed 9 bases at V and 11 bases at J, leaving 21 bases unmatched. Germline values: CDR1 LNHNV, CDR2 YYDKDF (reference sequence). This CDR3 has 15 amino acids. The TCR originated in a man aged 25-45 years with type 1 diabetes. Sequenced input: central memory CD4+ T cells from blood. The chain employs TRBV15 and TRBJ1-1, with TRBD1 matching 7 bases. In DNA, the CDR3 is TGTGCCACGAGCGGGGGACAGATGAACACTGATCGGGCTTTCTTT. Translated: CATSGGQMNTDRAFF.